This TCR beta chain derives from a study of esophageal squamous cell carcinoma under preoperative chemotherapy listed by TCRdb under 2018. In the study overall: TCR repertoires were profiled in both peripheral blood T cells and tumor-infiltrating lymphocytes. The study assessed how paclitaxel-nedaplatin chemotherapy affected T-cell receptor repertoires in patients with esophageal squamous cell carcinoma. The cohort comprised a few patients with primary esophageal squamous cell carcinoma. Repertoires from samples collected before paclitaxel-nedaplatin therapy were compared with repertoires from samples collected after the therapy.

Per the publication, the time point label means: before preoperative PTX-NDP chemotherapy. Patients received paclitaxel-nedaplatin as preoperative chemotherapy before surgery. Libraries were built with PCR. TCRdb records HiSeq X Ten as the sequencer. High-throughput sequencing was used to characterize TCR repertoires. TCRdb reworked the public reads: Q25 trimming with fastp, MiXCR clone assembly, productive beta chains retained. Every distinct CDR3 protein forms one entry, paired with its most common genes and DNA. Here the sample has several thousand distinct CDR3 sequences; approximately 32% occur a single time. The ten largest make up 14% to 15% of the sample. This clonotype came up many times. No antigen is known for it. It has no much larger one-base neighbor in the sample; base qualities were not kept. On the study overall, not on this receptor specifically: Paclitaxel-nedaplatin therapy induced immediate and substantial clonotype frequency changes, with contraction more likely among abundant clones than amplification. Post-treatment tumor-infiltrating lymphocytes appeared partly derived from peripheral T cells migrating into the tumor, not solely from local clonal changes. The analysis included only a few patients with esophageal squamous cell carcinoma, making the cohort small. After chemotherapy, TCR diversity rose significantly in peripheral T cells, but this increase was not seen in tumor-infiltrating lymphocytes.

Its CDR3 holds 14 amino acids, cysteine through phenylalanine. Only CDR3 DNA remains: 42 bases, in frame from the first base. Compared with germline, V lacks 5 bases and J lacks 5 bases; bases without a gene match: 4. Based on the germline V gene, the CDR1 and CDR2 sequences are SGHTA and FQGNSA. The receptor was derived from a human donor with esophageal squamous cell carcinoma. The donor label of this sample is uncertain. The V and J segments used are TRBV7-2 and TRBJ2-3, with 10 junctional bases fitting TRBD1. The biological material was taken from a patient given preoperative chemotherapy. The nucleotides are TGTGCCAGCAGCCCAGGACAGGGGGGAGATACGCAGTATTTT. Its translation reads: CASSPGQGGDTQYF.